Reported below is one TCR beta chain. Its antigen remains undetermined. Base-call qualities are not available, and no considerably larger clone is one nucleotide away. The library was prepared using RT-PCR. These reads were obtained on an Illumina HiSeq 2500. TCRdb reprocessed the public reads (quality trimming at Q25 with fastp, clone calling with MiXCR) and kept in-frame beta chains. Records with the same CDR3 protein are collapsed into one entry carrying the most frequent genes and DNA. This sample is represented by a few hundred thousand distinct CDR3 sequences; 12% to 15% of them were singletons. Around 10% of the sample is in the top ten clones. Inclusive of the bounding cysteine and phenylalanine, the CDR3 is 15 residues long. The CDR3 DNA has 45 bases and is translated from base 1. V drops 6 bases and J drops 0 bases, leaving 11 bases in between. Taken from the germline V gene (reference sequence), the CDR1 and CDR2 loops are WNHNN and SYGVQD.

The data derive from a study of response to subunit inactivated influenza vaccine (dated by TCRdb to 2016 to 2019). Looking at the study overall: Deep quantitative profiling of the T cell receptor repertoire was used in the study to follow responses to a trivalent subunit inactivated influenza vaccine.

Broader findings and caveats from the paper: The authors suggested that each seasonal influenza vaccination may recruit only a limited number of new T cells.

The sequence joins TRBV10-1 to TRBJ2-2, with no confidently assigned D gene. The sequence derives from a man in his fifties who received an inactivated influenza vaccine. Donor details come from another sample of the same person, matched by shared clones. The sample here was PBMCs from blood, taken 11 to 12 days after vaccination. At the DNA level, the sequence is TGCGCCAGCAGCGATTCGGGTTCGAACACCGGGGAGCTGTTTTTT. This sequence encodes CASSDSGSNTGELFF.